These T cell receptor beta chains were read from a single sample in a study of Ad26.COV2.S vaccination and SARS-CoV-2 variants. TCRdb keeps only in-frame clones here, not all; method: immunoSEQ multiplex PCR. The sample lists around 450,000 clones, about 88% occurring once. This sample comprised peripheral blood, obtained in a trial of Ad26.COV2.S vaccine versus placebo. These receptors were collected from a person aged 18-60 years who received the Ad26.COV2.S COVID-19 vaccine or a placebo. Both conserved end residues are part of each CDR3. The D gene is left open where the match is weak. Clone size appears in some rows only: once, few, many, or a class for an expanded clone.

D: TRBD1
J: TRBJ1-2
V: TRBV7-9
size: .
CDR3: CASSRGTGVASPYGYTF
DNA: TGTGCCAGCAGCCGGGGGACAGGGGTGGCCTCCCCCTATGGCTACACCTTC

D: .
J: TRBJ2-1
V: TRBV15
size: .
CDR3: CATSESRGLAYNEQFF
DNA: TGTGCCACCAGCGAGTCGCGGGGACTTGCCTACAATGAGCAGTTCTTC

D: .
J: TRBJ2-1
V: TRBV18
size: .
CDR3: CASSLVNEQFF
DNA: TGTGCCAGCTCCCTCGTCAATGAGCAGTTCTTC

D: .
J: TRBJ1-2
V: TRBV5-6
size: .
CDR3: CASSLGDFGYGYTF
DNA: TGTGCCAGCAGCTTGGGGGATTTTGGCTATGGCTACACCTTC

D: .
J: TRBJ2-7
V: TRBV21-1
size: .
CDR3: CASSKPSLFIVPSYEQYF
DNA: TGTGCCAGCAGCAAACCATCCCTTTTTATAGTGCCTTCCTACGAGCAGTACTTC

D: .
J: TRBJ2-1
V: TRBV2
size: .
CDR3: CASGSQTLYPNEQFF
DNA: TGTGCCAGCGGATCACAGACACTTTACCCCAATGAGCAGTTCTTC

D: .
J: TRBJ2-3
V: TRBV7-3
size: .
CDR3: CASSSRDSITDTQYF
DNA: TGTGCCAGCAGCTCCCGGGACTCTATTACAGATACGCAGTATTTT

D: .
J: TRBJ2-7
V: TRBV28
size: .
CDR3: CASSLSYGQPSYEQYF
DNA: TGTGCCAGCAGTTTATCATATGGACAGCCCTCCTACGAGCAGTACTTC

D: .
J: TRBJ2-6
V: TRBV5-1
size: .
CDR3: CASSLWGAAGANVLTF
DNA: TGCGCCAGCAGCTTGTGGGGGGCAGCTGGGGCCAACGTCCTGACTTTC

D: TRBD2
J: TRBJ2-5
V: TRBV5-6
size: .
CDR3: CASSDVRLAGETQYF
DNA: TGTGCCAGCAGTGACGTTCGACTAGCGGGAGAGACCCAGTACTTC

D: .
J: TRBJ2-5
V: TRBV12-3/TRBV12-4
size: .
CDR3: CASSLRPIETQYF
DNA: TGTGCCAGCAGTTTGCGACCGATTGAGACCCAGTACTTC

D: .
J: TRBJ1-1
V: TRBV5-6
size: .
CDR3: CASSLGRNTEAFF
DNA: TGTGCCAGCAGCTTAGGCAGGAACACTGAAGCTTTCTTT

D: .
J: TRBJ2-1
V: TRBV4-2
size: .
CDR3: CASSQKGGSGEQFF
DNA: TGTGCCAGCAGCCAAAAGGGTGGGAGCGGTGAGCAGTTCTTC

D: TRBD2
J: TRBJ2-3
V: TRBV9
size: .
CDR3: CASSRLAGMGLTDTQYF
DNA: TGTGCCAGCAGCAGACTAGCGGGAATGGGGCTCACAGATACGCAGTATTTT

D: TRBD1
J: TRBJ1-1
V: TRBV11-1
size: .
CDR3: CASSSGGDTEAFF
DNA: TGTGCCAGCAGCTCAGGGGGGGACACTGAAGCTTTCTTT

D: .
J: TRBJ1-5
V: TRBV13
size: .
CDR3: CASSLGSTGNQPQHF
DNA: TGTGCCAGCAGCTTAGGTTCGACGGGCAATCAGCCCCAGCATTTT

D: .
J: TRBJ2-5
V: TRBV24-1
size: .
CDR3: CATKETQYF
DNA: TGTGCCACCAAAGAGACCCAGTACTTC

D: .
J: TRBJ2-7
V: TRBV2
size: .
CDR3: CASSDNSNSYEQYF
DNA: TGTGCCAGCAGTGACAACAGCAACTCCTACGAGCAGTACTTC

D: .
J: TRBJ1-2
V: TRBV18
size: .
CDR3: CASSGGANYGYTF
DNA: TGTGCCAGCTCAGGGGGGGCCAACTATGGCTACACCTTC

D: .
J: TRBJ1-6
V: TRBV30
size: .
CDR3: CAWSVMGLAKNSPLHF
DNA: TGTGCCTGGAGTGTCATGGGTCTGGCGAAAAATTCACCCCTCCACTTT

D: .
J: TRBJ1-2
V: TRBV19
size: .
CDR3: CASLPTGTNYGYTF
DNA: TGTGCCAGTCTCCCGACAGGAACTAACTATGGCTACACCTTC

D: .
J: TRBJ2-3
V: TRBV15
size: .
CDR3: CATSRALGRTDTQYF
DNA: TGTGCCACCAGCAGAGCGCTAGGGAGGACAGATACGCAGTATTTT

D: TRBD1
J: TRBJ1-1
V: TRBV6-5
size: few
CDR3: CASSYRQGGEAFF
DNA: TGTGCCAGCAGTTACCGGCAGGGGGGTGAAGCTTTCTTT

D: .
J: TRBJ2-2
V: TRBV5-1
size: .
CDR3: CASSLARALSGELFF
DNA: TGCGCCAGCAGCTTGGCCCGGGCCCTGTCCGGGGAGCTGTTTTTT

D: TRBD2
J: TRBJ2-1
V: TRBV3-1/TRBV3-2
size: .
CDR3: CASSRGTSGINEQFF
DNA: TGTGCCAGCAGCCGAGGGACTAGCGGGATTAATGAGCAGTTCTTC

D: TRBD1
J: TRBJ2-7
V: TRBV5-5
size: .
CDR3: CASSYPRTGGDEQYF
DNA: TGTGCCAGCAGCTATCCTCGGACAGGGGGCGACGAGCAGTACTTC

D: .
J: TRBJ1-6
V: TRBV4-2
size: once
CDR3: CASSTGRGGYNSPLHF
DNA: TGTGCCAGCAGCACGGGCAGGGGCGGCTATAATTCACCCCTCCACTTT

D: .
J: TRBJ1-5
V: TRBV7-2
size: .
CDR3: CASSLRLDQPQHF
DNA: TGTGCCAGCAGCTTAAGGCTGGATCAGCCCCAGCATTTT